The next 30 T cell receptor beta chains were all read from a single sample in a study of cytomegalovirus exposure and HLA in healthy donors. Vbeta (60) and Jbeta (13) primers were used in the PCR. Measured with immunoSEQ multiplex PCR; TCRdb has only the in-frame clones, and not every one. The sample holds 150,000 to 200,000 clones, about three quarters seen once. The material sequenced was PBMCs. The source of these receptors is a man in his fifties or sixties in good health and CMV-seropositive.

The chain links TRBV5-1 to TRBJ1-4; a weak D match, TRBD1 (6 bases). V dropped 0 bases and J dropped 5 bases, with 11 bases sitting between them. From germline, CDR1 is SGHRS and CDR2 YFSETQ. The CDR3 has 15 residues. CDR3 coding DNA: TGCGCCAGCAGCTTGGTGGGGGGGGCAAATGAAAAACTGTTTTTT. This codes for CASSLVGGANEKLFF.

The V and J genes are TRBV6-5 and TRBJ1-2; weak D call: TRBD1 (5 bases). Between the trimmed V and J ends, which lost 0 bases and 2 bases, there was a span of 10 bases. The CDR3 is 15 residues long. Germline V gene lookup returns CDR1 MNHEY and CDR2 SVGAGI. The CDR3 DNA is TGTGCCAGCAGTTACTCTTCGGGGGGGAACTATGGCTACACCTTC. Its protein is CASSYSSGGNYGYTF.

The rearrangement joins TRBV28 to TRBJ2-3, with a tentative D call TRBD2 (7 bases). V lost 1 base and J 5 bases, leaving 13 bases between the germline ends. The length of the CDR3 is 15 residues. Germline lookup yields CDR1 MDHEN and CDR2 SYDVKM. The DNA of the CDR3 is TGTGCCAGCAGTTTATTGGGGGGGCGGAGAGATACGCAGTATTTT. It translates to CASSLLGGRRDTQYF. Full variable domain (outside the CDR3, taken from reference TRBV28 and TRBJ2-3): DVKVTQSSRYLVKRTGEKVFLECVQDMDHENMFWYRQDPGLGLRLIYFSYDVKMKEKGDIPEGYSVSREKKERFSLILESASTNQTSMYLCASSLLGGRRDTQYFGPGTRLTVL.

The rearrangement links TRBV7-2 to TRBJ2-7; D might be TRBD1 (6 bases). V lost 1 base to trimming and J lost 6 bases, with 10 bases between them. There are 13 residues in the CDR3. Germline V CDR1 and CDR2: SGHTA, FQGNSA. DNA for the CDR3: TGTGCCAGCAGCTTAGGGTTCAGGGGCGAGCAGTACTTC. This encodes CASSLGFRGEQYF.

This clone was recorded only once. The J gene is TRBJ1-2, the V gene TRBV5-4; 8 bases map to TRBD1. Germline CDR1 and CDR2: SGHNT and YYREEE (reference sequence). CDR3 length equals 14 residues. After removal of 7 bases from V and 2 bases from J, the junction contained 7 bases not matched to a gene. In DNA form, the CDR3 reads TGTGCCAGCTACCTACAGGGGGTAAACTATGGCTACACCTTC. It encodes CASYLQGVNYGYTF.

The chain employs TRBV28 and TRBJ2-3, with 9 bases fitting TRBD1. V was clipped by 5 bases and J by 4 bases; unmatched bases: 7. Per the germline V gene, CDR1 is MDHEN and CDR2 is SYDVKM. This CDR3 is 15 amino acids long. CDR3 in amino acids: CASSRAGTGSDTQYF. CDR3 sequence (DNA): TGTGCCAGCAGTCGCGCCGGGACAGGGTCAGATACGCAGTATTTT.

In this sample, this clone turned up a few times. The chain has TRBV4-1 and TRBJ1-1; D is possibly TRBD1 (6 bases). CDR1 and CDR2 from the germline V gene are MGHRA and YSYEKL. Trimming shortened V by 2 bases and J by 5 bases, and 18 bases separated the two germline ends. The CDR3 contains 16 residues. The CDR3 here is CASSQRLRGTGTEAFF. The CDR3 region has the DNA TGCGCCAGCAGCCAAAGACTCAGGGGCACGGGGACTGAAGCTTTCTTT.

In its sample, this clone was seen once. The V gene is TRBV19, the J gene TRBJ2-5; weak D call: TRBD2 (5 bases). CDR3 length: 16 amino acids. V dropped 4 bases and J dropped 4 bases, with 19 bases sitting between them. The germline gives CDR1 LNHDA, CDR2 SQIVND (reference sequence). The CDR3 loop is CASSTLGPAGGETQYF. For the CDR3, the DNA is TGTGCCAGTAGTACCCTCGGACCGGCCGGAGGAGAGACCCAGTACTTC.

The rearrangement joins TRBV7-9 to TRBJ2-1, with 8 bases lining up with TRBD1. In germline, CDR1 is SEHNR, CDR2 FQNEAQ (reference sequence). This CDR3 is built from 17 residues. The V segment lost 1 base and the J segment 6 bases; nucleotides outside the gene matches: 11. The CDR3 protein is CASSLGGRQGALNEQFF. The CDR3 coding sequence is TGTGCCAGCAGCTTAGGGGGGCGGCAGGGGGCGCTCAATGAGCAGTTCTTC.

This clone was recorded only once. The J gene is TRBJ1-1, the V gene TRBV11-2, with TRBD1 matching over 10 bases. Trimming cost V 2 bases and J 2 bases; bases outside gene matches: 2. This CDR3 is 15 amino acids long. Per germline, CDR1 SGHAT and CDR2 FQNNGV. CDR3 loop: CASSLWDRGNTEAFF. As DNA, the CDR3 is TGTGCCAGCAGCTTATGGGACAGGGGAAACACTGAAGCTTTCTTT.

About this clone: At one boundary the junction diverges from the germline segment, which might be a read error. The V and J genes are TRBV6-5 and TRBJ2-1, with unresolved D. The CDR3 length is 14 residues. Germline CDR1 is MNHEY and CDR2 is SVGAGI. CDR3: CASSPRSSHNEQFF. In nucleotides, the CDR3 is TGTGCCAGCAGTCCCCGGAGCTCCCACAATGAGCAGTTCTTC.

The V and J genes are TRBV11-3 and TRBJ1-1; D gene unclear. CDR1 SGHNT and CDR2 YENEEA come from the germline V gene. The CDR3 extends over 11 amino acids. Trimming took off 1 base at V and 7 bases at J, with 4 bases between the two ends. The CDR3 protein is CASSLAGEAFF. The DNA of the CDR3 is TGTGCCAGCAGCTTAGCGGGTGAAGCTTTCTTT.

CDR3 sequence (DNA): TGTGCCAGCAGTGATAATGGACAGGGGACAGATACGCAGTATTTT. It is translated as CASSDNGQGTDTQYF. The rearrangement joins TRBV6-4 to TRBJ2-3; TRBD1 agrees at 9 bases. The CDR3 is made up of 15 amino acids. Germline values: CDR1 MRHNA, CDR2 SNTAGT. Trimming cost V 3 bases and J 3 bases; bases outside gene matches: 4.

V usage is TRBV21-1 and J usage is TRBJ1-1. TRBV21-1 constitutes a pseudogene. The CDR3 extends over 14 amino acids. The CDR3 sequence: CASSKAAPDTEAFF. The CDR3 coding sequence is TGTGCCAGCAGCAAAGCAGCCCCGGACACTGAAGCTTTCTTT.

The chain joins TRBV5-6 to TRBJ1-6; D is uncertain. CDR3 length: 16 amino acids. Trimming cost V 4 bases and J 6 bases, with 17 bases left between them. CDR1 is SGHDT, CDR2 YYEEEE, per germline. The CDR3 here is CASSPRVSPPNSPLHF. The CDR3 region has the DNA TGTGCCAGCAGCCCGCGGGTGAGCCCTCCTAATTCACCCCTCCACTTT.

The chain employs TRBV27 and TRBJ2-7; possible D gene TRBD1, 6 bases. Between the trimmed V and J ends, which lost 0 bases and 0 bases, there was a span of 15 bases. The CDR3 spans 17 residues. Germline values: CDR1 MNHEY, CDR2 SMNVEV (reference sequence). CDR3 region: CASSLSGDRIDSYEQYF. DNA of the CDR3: TGTGCCAGCAGTTTATCGGGCGACAGGATCGACTCCTACGAGCAGTACTTC.

This clone was seen a handful of times. J is TRBJ1-1 and V is TRBV19, with a possible D match to TRBD1 (6 bases). V lost 1 base and J lost 7, with 7 bases in between. The CDR3 extends over 12 amino acids. Germline CDR1 reads LNHDA; CDR2 reads SQIVND (reference sequence). CDR3 amino acids: CASSIGRGEAFF. CDR3 DNA: TGTGCCAGTAGTATAGGCAGGGGTGAAGCTTTCTTT. The full variable domain, its missing parts supplied by reference TRBV19 and TRBJ1-1, is DGGITQSPKYLFRKEGQNVTLSCEQNLNHDAMYWYRQDPGQGLRLIYYSQIVNDFQKGDIAEGYSVSREKKESFPLTVTSAQKNPTAFYLCASSIGRGEAFFGQGTRLTVV.

In DNA form, the CDR3 reads TGTGCCAGCAGCTCGAAGACTAGCGGGGGATACAATGAGCAGTTCTTC. Its translation is CASSSKTSGGYNEQFF. This rearrangement joins TRBV5-4 to TRBJ2-1; 12 positions match TRBD2. CDR3 length: 16 amino acids. CDR1 is SGHNT and CDR2 is YYREEE in the germline V gene (reference sequence). V lost 3 bases to trimming and J lost 4 bases; unmatched junction nucleotides: 5. Full variable domain (rest looked up from reference TRBV5-4 and TRBJ2-1): ETGVTQSPTHLIKTRGQQVTLRCSSQSGHNTVSWYQQALGQGPQFIFQYYREEENGRGNFPPRFSGLQFPNYSSELNVNALELDDSALYLCASSSKTSGGYNEQFFGPGTRLTVL.

The chain joins TRBV15 to TRBJ1-1; D gene ambiguous. CDR3 length: 14 residues. Germline V gives CDR1 LNHNV, CDR2 YYDKDF (reference sequence). V was clipped by 0 bases and J by 5 bases, with 10 bases between them. In DNA form, the CDR3 reads TGTGCCACCAGCAGAGATTATAGTTGGACTGAAGCTTTCTTT. Its translation is CATSRDYSWTEAFF.

This clone came up a few times. This rearrangement joins TRBV15 to TRBJ2-2, with D tentatively TRBD2 (5 bases). Germline lookup yields CDR1 LNHNV and CDR2 YYDKDF (reference sequence). Trimming took 5 bases from V and 7 from J, leaving 11 bases between them. The CDR3 extends over 13 amino acids. The CDR3 sequence is CATSPRANGELFF. Written as DNA, the CDR3 is TGTGCCACCAGCCCGAGGGCTAACGGGGAGCTGTTTTTT.

This chain connects TRBV6-6 to TRBJ1-3; D perhaps matches TRBD1 (5 bases). CDR1 is MNHNY, CDR2 SVGAGI, per germline (reference sequence). Trimming removed 8 bases from V and 0 bases from J, with 14 bases in between. The CDR3 sequence is 15 residues long. The DNA of the CDR3 is TGTGCCAGCCTGCAAAGGACATTCTCTGGAAACACCATATATTTT. Translation gives CASLQRTFSGNTIYF.

This clone was seen more than once but under ten times. This sequence joins TRBV25-1 and TRBJ2-5; 10 positions match TRBD1. Germline lookup yields CDR1 MGHDK and CDR2 SYGVNS. The V segment lost 4 bases and the J segment 4 bases; nucleotides outside the gene matches: 6. This CDR3 spans 15 amino acids. The CDR3 nucleotides are TGTGCCAGCAGTGGGTGGGACAGGGGACCAGAGACCCAGTACTTC. Residues: CASSGWDRGPETQYF.

V is TRBV7-8 and J is TRBJ2-3; TRBD2 matches at 8 bases. Looked up from germline, CDR1 is SGHVS and CDR2 is FQNEAQ. V dropped 2 bases and J dropped 4; count of bases not matched to a gene: 8. This CDR3 comprises 16 residues. This CDR3 is CASSLRGGAGSDTQYF. CDR3 coding DNA: TGTGCCAGCAGCTTACGGGGGGGGGCGGGCTCAGATACGCAGTATTTT.

V usage is TRBV19 and J usage is TRBJ2-7, with TRBD1 identical over 7 bases. The CDR3 is made up of 15 amino acids. V was clipped by 1 base and J by 4 bases; unmatched bases: 7. Per germline, CDR1 LNHDA and CDR2 SQIVND (reference sequence). The DNA for the CDR3 is TGTGCCAGTAGTATAGCGACAGGGCAAACATACGAGCAGTACTTC. Its protein product is CASSIATGQTYEQYF.

The CDR3 loop reads CASSPGLGGPIDTQYF. CDR3 DNA sequence: TGTGCCAGCAGCCCCGGCCTCGGGGGGCCGATAGATACGCAGTATTTT. The gene calls are TRBV7-2 and TRBJ2-3; D is possibly TRBD2 (7 bases). V was pared by 5 bases and J by 5 bases, with 20 bases between. Germline CDR1 and CDR2: SGHTA and FQGNSA. The CDR3 covers 16 residues.

This chain connects TRBV11-2 to TRBJ2-3; possible D gene TRBD1, 6 bases. Germline V gene lookup returns CDR1 SGHAT and CDR2 FQNNGV. The germline V and J ends were trimmed by 6 bases and 4 bases, with 11 bases remaining between them. This CDR3 has 13 residues. This chain's CDR3 is CASRRNRADTQYF. The CDR3 DNA sequence: TGTGCCAGCAGACGAAACAGGGCAGATACGCAGTATTTT.

About this clone itself: Its ends do not fully match the called genes, so a read error is possible. The chain uses TRBV7-9 and TRBJ1-2; perhaps TRBD1 as D (5 bases). Germline-derived CDR1 and CDR2 are SEHNR and FQNEAQ (reference sequence). The CDR3 spans 14 residues. CDR3 residues: CSSSLVTASYGYTF. CDR3 sequence (DNA): TGTTCCAGCAGCTTGGTGACAGCCTCTTATGGCTACACCTTC.

J is TRBJ2-3 and V is TRBV5-1; 10 positions match TRBD1. Germline V gene data show CDR1 as SGHRS and CDR2 as YFSETQ. The ends lost 0 bases at V and 6 bases at J; junction bases unmatched: 7. The CDR3 has 16 amino acids. CDR3: CASSLALTGGRDTQYF. DNA of the CDR3: TGCGCCAGCAGCTTGGCACTGACAGGGGGCAGGGATACGCAGTATTTT.

The CDR3 loop is CASSDGRFYGYTF. DNA of the CDR3: TGTGCCAGCAGTGATGGCAGGTTCTATGGCTACACCTTC. The chain recombines TRBV2 with TRBJ1-2; no definite D call. Trimming removed 3 bases from V and 4 bases from J, with 9 bases in between. There are 13 residues in the CDR3. The germline V gene has CDR1 SNHLY and CDR2 FYNNEI.

The chain carries TRBV10-3 and TRBJ1-2, with 9 bases identical to TRBD1. Germline loops: CDR1 ENHRY, CDR2 SYGVKD. This CDR3 spans 14 amino acids. The trim removed 6 bases at V and 1 base at J, leaving 3 bases unmatched. CDR3 region: CAISQTGGNYGYTF. Written as DNA, the CDR3 is TGTGCCATCAGCCAGACAGGGGGTAACTATGGCTACACCTTC.